These 24 T cell receptor beta chains came from one sample sequenced in a study of T cell clones after liver transplantation. Sequenced by immunoSEQ multiplex PCR; TCRdb stores in-frame clones only, minus some. The table lists more than 45,000 clones, about 73% of them singletons. Sample: CD4+ T cells from blood, taken at the approximately 16-month timepoint. These receptors came from a human patient who received a liver transplant. Some T cells may trace back to the graft donor.

The V gene is TRBV4-1, the J gene TRBJ1-2; 7 bases agree with TRBD1. The CDR3 loop spans 13 amino acids. The V gene's germline CDR1 is MGHRA and CDR2 YSYEKL. V dropped 1 base and J dropped 8; count of bases not matched to a gene: 4. CDR3 protein: CASSQGQGDGYTF. The CDR3 region has the DNA TGCGCCAGCAGCCAAGGACAGGGTGACGGCTACACCTTC.

This chain connects TRBV5-1 to TRBJ1-3; D uncertain. In germline, CDR1 is SGHRS, CDR2 YFSETQ. This CDR3 spans 13 amino acids. Trimming removed 0 bases at V and 2 bases at J, with 3 bases between. In nucleotides, the CDR3 is TGCGCCAGCAGCTTGGACCCTGGAAACACCATATATTTT. As protein: CASSLDPGNTIYF.

This clone was seen a handful of times. The chain links TRBV28 to TRBJ2-7; D is possibly TRBD1 (6 bases). Per germline, CDR1 MDHEN and CDR2 SYDVKM. This CDR3 is 13 amino acids long. The germline V and J ends were trimmed by 6 bases and 3 bases, with 12 bases remaining between them. The chain's CDR3 is CASSLPQGYEQYF. Written as DNA, the CDR3 is TGTGCCAGCAGCCTTCCACAGGGCTACGAGCAGTACTTC.

The V call is TRBV18, the J call TRBJ2-7; 9 bases fit TRBD1. Germline V gene sequence: CDR1 KGHSH, CDR2 LQKENI. The trim removed 6 bases at V and 2 bases at J, leaving 17 bases unmatched. This CDR3 spans 18 amino acids. CDR3 DNA sequence: TGTGCCAGCTCGTCATTACCCCCCGGACAGGGGAGGGCCTACGAGCAGTACGTC. It encodes CASSSLPPGQGRAYEQYV.

The CDR3 bases are TGTGCCACCTCGGGGGGCAGCACAGATACGCAGTATTTT. This translates into CATSGGSTDTQYF. The chain recombines TRBV28 with TRBJ2-3; the D gene is possibly TRBD2 (7 bases). The germline V gene has CDR1 MDHEN and CDR2 SYDVKM. V lost 10 bases and J lost 0, with 11 bases in between. The CDR3 has 13 amino acids. Complete variable domain (other parts from reference TRBV28 and TRBJ2-3): DVKVTQSSRYLVKRTGEKVFLECVQDMDHENMFWYRQDPGLGLRLIYFSYDVKMKEKGDIPEGYSVSREKKERFSLILESASTNQTSMYLCATSGGSTDTQYFGPGTRLTVL.

The chain recombines TRBV7-8 with TRBJ1-5; the D is unclear. Germline CDR1 reads SGHVS; CDR2 reads FQNEAQ. The CDR3 loop spans 13 amino acids. The ends were cut back, 5 bases at V and 5 bases at J, with 10 bases in the middle. The CDR3 loop is CASSPHRYQPQHF. CDR3 in DNA: TGTGCCAGCAGCCCGCACCGATATCAGCCCCAGCATTTT.

V gene TRBV2 combines with J gene TRBJ2-7; D is uncertain. The germline V and J ends were trimmed by 6 bases and 9 bases, with 12 bases remaining between them. The CDR3 length is 11 residues. CDR1 and CDR2 (germline): SNHLY, FYNNEI. This CDR3 reads CASRPEWGQYF. The DNA for the CDR3 is TGTGCCAGCAGACCCGAGTGGGGGCAGTACTTC. Using reference TRBV2 and TRBJ2-7 for the parts outside the CDR3, the full variable domain is EPEVTQTPSHQVTQMGQEVILRCVPISNHLYFYWYRQILGQKVEFLVSFYNNEISEKSEIFDDQFSVERPDGSNFTLKIRSTKLEDSAMYFCASRPEWGQYFGPGTRLTVT.

This clone was counted between two and nine times. The chain joins TRBV11-2 to TRBJ2-3; perhaps TRBD2 as D (5 bases). This CDR3 contains 16 residues. Trimming pared 5 bases from V and 2 bases from J, leaving 17 bases between. The germline V gene has CDR1 SGHAT and CDR2 FQNNGV. The CDR3: CASSPGLSGNTDTQYF. The CDR3, as DNA: TGTGCCAGCAGCCCTGGGTTGAGCGGCAACACAGATACGCAGTATTTT.

DNA of the CDR3: TGTGCCAGTAGTACGGGGACAGCAGGCGAGCAGTACGTC. It specifies CASSTGTAGEQYV. The chain links TRBV19 to TRBJ2-7, with 7 bases identical to TRBD1. CDR3 length: 13 amino acids. Germline assignment: CDR1 LNHDA and CDR2 SQIVND (reference sequence). V shed 4 bases, J shed 6 bases, and the junction held 6 bases outside the gene matches.

Only one count was recorded for this clone. The gene calls are TRBV29-1 and TRBJ2-2; D call uncertain. V shed 3 bases and J shed 3 bases, with 8 bases lying between them. The CDR3 is 13 residues long. Germline assignment: CDR1 SQVTM and CDR2 ANQGSEA. Here the CDR3 reads CSVEVLHTGELFF. In DNA, the CDR3 is TGCAGCGTTGAGGTACTCCACACCGGGGAGCTGTTTTTT.

V is TRBV25-1 and J is TRBJ2-2; D not certain. CDR3 length: 14 residues. With 5 bases removed from V and 0 bases from J, the gap between germline ends came to 7 bases. Germline CDR1 and CDR2: MGHDK and SYGVNS. The CDR3 sequence: CASSSEANTGELFF. The CDR3 nucleotides read TGTGCCAGCAGTTCAGAGGCGAACACCGGGGAGCTGTTTTTT.

This clone has a handful of counts. The V call is TRBV15, the J call TRBJ2-7; D uncertain. The CDR3 extends over 11 amino acids. V was trimmed by 4 bases and J by 7 bases, leaving 8 bases between them. Germline loops: CDR1 LNHNV, CDR2 YYDKDF (reference sequence). The CDR3 sequence: CATSNQDEQYF. The CDR3 region has the DNA TGTGCCACCAGCAACCAGGATGAGCAGTACTTC.

This rearrangement joins TRBV7-2 to TRBJ1-1; TRBD1 aligns across 7 bases. This CDR3 has 14 amino acids. V trimming: 5 bases; J trimming: 5 bases; junction bases outside the gene matches: 8. Germline V gene data show CDR1 as SGHTA and CDR2 as FQGNSA. CDR3 sequence: CASSTPTGRTEAFF. The CDR3 DNA is TGTGCCAGCAGCACCCCGACAGGGAGGACTGAAGCTTTCTTT.

With respect to this clone: Relative to the germline gene, one junction end is altered; a read error may explain this. The chain carries TRBV7-7 and TRBJ2-3; D is undetermined. The CDR3 runs to 16 residues. Per germline, CDR1 SSHAT and CDR2 FNYEAQ (reference sequence). CDR3 in amino acids: CASSLGPTGSSSTQYF. The CDR3 DNA is TGTGCTAGCAGCTTAGGTCCAACCGGGTCGTCTAGTACGCAGTATTTT.

With regard to this clone: This sample also contains other DNA sequences that code for the same CDR3. The J gene is TRBJ1-2, the V gene TRBV7-9; 7 bases agree with TRBD1. The CDR3 is 13 amino acids. Germline V gene sequence: CDR1 SEHNR, CDR2 FQNEAQ (reference sequence). Trimming cost V 5 bases and J 4 bases; bases outside gene matches: 4. The CDR3 spells CASSDRDLYGYTF. The DNA for the CDR3 is TGTGCCAGCAGCGACAGGGACCTCTATGGCTACACCTTC.

This rearrangement joins TRBV6-6 to TRBJ2-3; 11 bases align to TRBD1. Trimming cost V 6 bases and J 4 bases; bases outside gene matches: 9. The length of the CDR3 is 16 residues. Germline V gene lookup returns CDR1 MNHNY and CDR2 SVGAGI (reference sequence). Here the CDR3 DNA reads TGTGCCAGCAGGCGGACAGGGGGCGAATTAGCAGATACGCAGTATTTT. Residues: CASRRTGGELADTQYF.

V gene TRBV30 combines with J gene TRBJ1-1; no firm D call. The CDR3 contains 15 residues. With 5 bases removed from V and 1 base from J, the gap between germline ends came to 17 bases. Germline V CDR1 and CDR2: GTSNPN, SVGIG (reference sequence). CDR3 region: CAWDKGSAKNTEAFF. The CDR3 nucleotides read TGTGCCTGGGACAAGGGAAGCGCTAAGAACACTGAAGCTTTCTTT. Combining the CDR3 with reference TRBV30 and TRBJ1-1 gives the whole variable domain SQTIHQWPATLVQPVGSPLSLECTVEGTSNPNLYWYRQAAGRGLQLLFYSVGIGQISSEVPQNLSASRPQDRQFILSSKKLLLSDSGFYLCAWDKGSAKNTEAFFGQGTRLTVV.

This chain links TRBV28 with TRBJ2-2; D may correspond to TRBD1 or TRBD2 (6 bases each). The CDR3 is 14 amino acids. The V end was cut by 4 bases, the J end by 5 bases, with 11 bases between. In germline, CDR1 is MDHEN, CDR2 SYDVKM. In nucleotides, the CDR3 is TGTGCCAGCAGTTCCGGGGGCGGAACCGGGGAGCTGTTTTTT. It encodes CASSSGGGTGELFF.

V and J are TRBV5-1 and TRBJ2-7; unclear D gene. This CDR3 has 15 residues. The germline V and J ends were trimmed by 0 bases and 3 bases, with 13 bases remaining between them. In germline, CDR1 is SGHRS, CDR2 YFSETQ. This chain's CDR3 is CASSLEPGPFYEQYF. In nucleotides, the CDR3 is TGCGCCAGCAGCTTGGAGCCAGGACCCTTCTACGAGCAGTACTTC.

This clone was counted a single time. This chain links TRBV6-5 with TRBJ2-2; possibly TRBD2 for D (5 bases). V lost 0 bases to trimming and J lost 5 bases, with 13 bases between them. This CDR3 comprises 16 residues. In germline, CDR1 is MNHEY, CDR2 SVGAGI. CDR3 region: CASSYSTQEVTGELFF. The DNA for the CDR3 is TGTGCCAGCAGTTACTCGACCCAGGAGGTAACCGGGGAGCTGTTTTTT.

The chain has TRBV29-1 and TRBJ1-3; no reliable D call. Trimming took off 7 bases at V and 2 bases at J, with 12 bases between the two ends. This CDR3 spans 13 amino acids. CDR1 is SQVTM and CDR2 is ANQGSEA in the germline V gene. DNA for the CDR3: TGCAGCGGACGGGGTCAGACTGGAAACACCATATATTTT. It translates to CSGRGQTGNTIYF. The full variable domain, its missing parts supplied by reference TRBV29-1 and TRBJ1-3, is SAVISQKPSRDICQRGTSLTIQCQVDSQVTMMFWYRQQPGQSLTLIATANQGSEATYESGFVIDKFPISRPNLTFSTLTVSNMSPEDSSIYLCSGRGQTGNTIYFGEGSWLTVV.

The chain combines TRBV7-2 with TRBJ1-6, with TRBD1 as a possible D gene (6 bases). The ends were cut back, 3 bases at V and 0 bases at J, with 9 bases in the middle. Germline lookup yields CDR1 SGHTA and CDR2 FQGNSA. The CDR3 is made up of 16 amino acids. CDR3 residues: CASSFRDTSYNSPLHF. In DNA, the CDR3 is TGTGCCAGCAGCTTCCGGGACACCTCCTATAATTCACCCCTCCACTTT.

This chain joins TRBV18 and TRBJ2-5; D remains unclear. The CDR3 sequence is 13 residues long. Germline loops: CDR1 KGHSH, CDR2 LQKENI. Trimming took 3 bases from V and 1 from J, leaving 6 bases between them. The DNA for the CDR3 is TGTGCCAGCTCACCCGACGTCCAAGAGACCCAGTACTTC. It is translated as CASSPDVQETQYF.

This chain links TRBV10-2 with TRBJ1-5; no firm D call. V lost 1 base and J lost 0, with 7 bases in between. CDR1 is WSHSY and CDR2 is SAAADI in the germline V gene. The CDR3 covers 15 residues. The CDR3 coding sequence is TGCGCCAGCAGTGAGTTAGGGAATAGCAATCAGCCCCAGCATTTT. Translated: CASSELGNSNQPQHF.